A selection of T cell receptor beta chains follows, all from one sample in a study of T-cell reconstitution after alpha-beta-depleted transplantation in children. TCRdb re-derived calls from the PCR reads in MiXCR, one entry per CDR3 protein. The sample contains about 900,000 distinct CDR3 sequences, roughly 29% of which appear only once. The sequencing here drew on PBMCs, mostly from graft donor cells, taken 360 days after TCRalphabeta/CD19-depleted stem cell transplant. The receptors originated from a boy under three years old who had a stem cell transplant for SCID, so the T cells may come from the graft donor. CDR3s leave out the opening cysteine and the closing phenylalanine or tryptophan.

V | CDR3
TRBV7-2 | ASSFLQGAYEQY
TRBV12-3/TRBV12-4 | ASSPRGENNNEQF
TRBV4-3 | ASSGHEAGRGTDTQY
TRBV5-1 | ASSLDGARTYEQY
TRBV29-1 | SVGQLPYNEQF
TRBV29-1 | SVEDRGRGQKKLF
TRBV28 | ASSPIARQGDPSNYGYT
TRBV12-3/TRBV12-4 | ASSLGGFKTGELF
TRBV9 | ASSVITDTQY
TRBV7-3 | ASSPGGTGGYNEQF
TRBV7-6 | ASSSLDQGAGNTIY
TRBV29-1 | SVEDRYLETQY
TRBV28 | ASSGGGYRADAGYT
TRBV4-1 | ASSTLAGAINYEQY
TRBV4-3 | ASSQARRDTDTQY
TRBV29-1 | SAGAGPGNEKLF
TRBV3-1 | ASSQVAGVKSF
TRBV6-1 | ASSEIPGANTGELF
TRBV27 | ASRRTGLAQETQY
TRBV12-3/TRBV12-4 | ASSFRGVNEQY
TRBV4-2 | ASSPSRAFSKNIQY
TRBV20-1 | SAAWDTDTQY
TRBV5-1 | ASSSTGTANEQY
TRBV5-1 | ASSSYRAGGPDTQY
TRBV9 | ASSPHRPGGTEAF
TRBV12-3/TRBV12-4 | ASSFRDRATDTQY
TRBV12-3/TRBV12-4 | ASRASNRGPYEQY
TRBV5-1 | ASTLDGDYGYT
TRBV5-1 | ASSLLSVGDTQY
TRBV4-2 | ASSQAAQTYYNEQF
TRBV6-5 | ASSYLVPGRGEQF
TRBV4-1 | ASSQAQGPPKDEQF
TRBV6-5 | ASSYGHFPNQPQH
TRBV12-3/TRBV12-4 | ASSPSQRSTGTDTQY
TRBV6-2/TRBV6-3 | ASNKGVYYEQY
TRBV7-9 | ASSLGGPTTNEKLF
TRBV5-1 | ASSKVTGAYTEAF
TRBV27 | ASSLGPRTGRNIQY
TRBV4-2 | ASSPGHRVEEEKLF
TRBV4-1 | ASSQIGGNTGELF
TRBV7-1 | ASSSAIGTGGLFAF
TRBV11-2 | ASSRNLVENEQF